Following are 17 T cell receptor beta chains from one sample sequenced in a study of shared clonotypes between healthy human individuals. Naive CD8 cells lacked CD45RO, underwent positive selection for CCR7 and left out terminally differentiated effector memory CD45RA+ cells. TCRdb's table, derived via immunoSEQ multiplex PCR, lists solely in-frame clones and lacks some. There are about 2.1 million clones in the sample; just under 95% occur only once, and more than 1.5% lies in the top ten. The specimen was naive CD8+ T cells from PBMCs. These receptors were taken from a man younger than 35 in good health. Some clones in this sample may be carry-over from other donors' samples.

The CDR3 region has the DNA TGTGCCAGCAGCTTAGGAGCGACTAGCACAGATACGCAGTATTTT. This encodes CASSLGATSTDTQYF. The chain couples TRBV7-2 to TRBJ2-3; D unclear. The CDR3 runs to 15 residues. V was pared by 1 base and J by 0 bases, with 8 bases between. In germline, CDR1 is SGHTA, CDR2 FQGNSA.

The V gene is TRBV6-5, the J gene TRBJ2-5, with D possibly matching TRBD2 (5 bases). This CDR3 is 15 amino acids long. V dropped 2 bases and J dropped 5 bases, with 15 bases sitting between them. In germline, CDR1 is MNHEY, CDR2 SVGAGI. The DNA for the CDR3 is TGTGCCAGCAGTTACCCCCGGGAAGGGCGGGAGACCCAGTACTTC. This gives the protein CASSYPREGRETQYF.

This chain joins TRBV7-9 and TRBJ1-2, with D possibly being TRBD1 (6 bases). The germline V gene has CDR1 SEHNR and CDR2 FQNEAQ (reference sequence). V lost 8 bases and J lost 4, with 20 bases in between. The CDR3 consists of 15 residues. The CDR3 bases are TGTGCCAGCTTAGGCATCGAGACAGGCATCTATGGCTACACCTTC. Translating gives CASLGIETGIYGYTF.

The chain combines TRBV27 with TRBJ2-1; D ambiguous. The CDR3 is 14 amino acids. The germline gives CDR1 MNHEY, CDR2 SMNVEV (reference sequence). The V and J ends lost 1 base and 6 bases respectively, with 10 bases between them. The CDR3 reads CASSLLAMGNEQFF. The DNA for the CDR3 is TGTGCCAGCAGTTTATTGGCGATGGGCAATGAGCAGTTCTTC.

The J gene is TRBJ2-1, the V gene TRBV4-1; TRBD2 matches at 7 bases. The CDR3 length is 18 residues. CDR1 and CDR2 from the germline V gene are MGHRA and YSYEKL. Germline trimming cut 0 bases from V and 3 bases from J; bases unmatched to any gene: 11. CDR3 residues: CASSQDDTLADLYNEQFF. CDR3 in DNA: TGCGCCAGCAGCCAAGATGACACGCTAGCGGACCTCTACAATGAGCAGTTCTTC.

This chain links TRBV4-1 with TRBJ2-4, with D maybe TRBD1 (5 bases). Trimming removed 0 bases from V and 0 bases from J, with 9 bases in between. CDR3 length: 16 amino acids. CDR1 is MGHRA and CDR2 is YSYEKL in the germline V gene. CDR3 in DNA: TGCGCCAGCAGCCAAGAAGGCAGGGTAGCCAAAAACATTCAGTACTTC. Protein: CASSQEGRVAKNIQYF.

The chain joins TRBV5-1 to TRBJ2-7; D remains ambiguous. This CDR3 is built from 14 residues. Germline V gives CDR1 SGHRS, CDR2 YFSETQ. Trimming stripped 3 bases from V and 2 bases from J, with 12 bases between. As DNA, the CDR3 is TGCGCCAGCAGCTCAGTTTTAGGAGCCTACGAGCAGTACTTC. This encodes CASSSVLGAYEQYF.

The chain links TRBV28 to TRBJ1-5; D is unresolved. From germline, CDR1 is MDHEN and CDR2 SYDVKM. The germline V and J ends were trimmed by 5 bases and 3 bases, with 17 bases remaining between them. CDR3 length: 16 residues. The DNA for the CDR3 is TGTGCCAGCAGTCTAACCCTCACGGGGTTCAATCAGCCCCAGCATTTT. As protein: CASSLTLTGFNQPQHF.

This clone came up once. This chain links TRBV6-5 with TRBJ2-5; 10 bases align to TRBD1. Trimming removed 7 bases from V and 5 bases from J; junction bases left unmatched: 10. Germline lookup yields CDR1 MNHEY and CDR2 SVGAGI. This CDR3 has 15 amino acids. The CDR3 region is CASTAGQGTWETQYF. The CDR3 DNA reads as TGTGCCAGCACCGCGGGACAGGGGACATGGGAGACCCAGTACTTC.

This clone was observed once. The chain combines TRBV6-1 with TRBJ2-7, with 7 bases that match TRBD2. Germline CDR1 and CDR2: MNHNS and SASEGT. This CDR3 has 14 residues. J was trimmed by 2 bases and V by 1 base; bases with no gene match: 2. The CDR3 DNA reads as TGTGCCAGCAGTGAAGGCGCGGGAGCCTACGAGCAGTACTTC. Translation gives CASSEGAGAYEQYF.

This rearrangement joins TRBV13 to TRBJ1-2; D is undetermined. Germline V gene sequence: CDR1 PRHDT, CDR2 FYEKMQ (reference sequence). The V gene lost 7 bases and the J gene lost 7 bases, with 7 bases spanning the gap. CDR3 size: 10 residues. CDR3 sequence reads: CASKPAGYTF. CDR3 nucleotides: TGTGCCAGCAAACCGGCTGGCTACACCTTC.

The chain recombines TRBV11-2 with TRBJ2-1; a possible D gene is TRBD2 (6 bases). Between the trimmed V and J ends, which lost 1 base and 5 bases, there was a span of 12 bases. CDR3 length: 15 amino acids. In germline, CDR1 is SGHAT, CDR2 FQNNGV. CDR3 nucleotides: TGTGCCAGCAGCTTAGCCCCCCTAGCGAACAATGAGCAGTTCTTC. Its translation: CASSLAPLANNEQFF.

V and J are TRBV11-2 and TRBJ1-1; D may be TRBD1 (5 bases). The V gene lost 4 bases and the J gene lost 0 bases, with 9 bases spanning the gap. The CDR3 is 14 residues long. Germline assignment: CDR1 SGHAT and CDR2 FQNNGV. The CDR3 is CASSSRELNTEAFF. The DNA for the CDR3 is TGTGCCAGCAGCTCCAGGGAGTTGAACACTGAAGCTTTCTTT.

The CDR3 nucleotides are TGTGCCAGCAGTTTTACAGGGGGTGGGTACACCTTC. It is translated as CASSFTGGGYTF. The V call is TRBV27, the J call TRBJ1-2, with 8 bases lining up with TRBD1. The CDR3 loop spans 12 amino acids. The trim removed 3 bases at V and 11 bases at J, leaving 5 bases unmatched. The germline V gene encodes CDR1 MNHEY and CDR2 SMNVEV (reference sequence).

V is TRBV29-1 and J is TRBJ2-1; D is perhaps TRBD2 (6 bases). The germline V and J ends were trimmed by 0 bases and 0 bases, with 9 bases remaining between them. This CDR3 spans 15 amino acids. Germline V gene data show CDR1 as SQVTM and CDR2 as ANQGSEA. The CDR3 DNA sequence: TGCAGCGTTGAAGATCACGGGAGCTCCTACAATGAGCAGTTCTTC. Translated, it gives CSVEDHGSSYNEQFF.

The chain employs TRBV19 and TRBJ1-1; TRBD1 might be the D (5 bases). The V and J ends lost 3 bases and 8 bases respectively, with 19 bases between them. Germline-derived CDR1 and CDR2 are LNHDA and SQIVND (reference sequence). The CDR3 covers 15 residues. The chain's CDR3 is CASSIMGGVGDEAFF. In nucleotides, the CDR3 is TGTGCCAGTAGTATTATGGGAGGGGTGGGAGACGAAGCTTTCTTT.

CDR3: CASSLTGLIYEQYF. DNA of the CDR3: TGCGCCAGCAGCCTGACAGGGCTAATCTACGAGCAGTACTTC. V gene TRBV5-1 combines with J gene TRBJ2-7; 7 bases are shared with TRBD1. Germline CDR1 reads SGHRS; CDR2 reads YFSETQ. This CDR3 spans 14 amino acids. V shed 4 bases and J 3 bases; nucleotides not matched to a gene: 7.